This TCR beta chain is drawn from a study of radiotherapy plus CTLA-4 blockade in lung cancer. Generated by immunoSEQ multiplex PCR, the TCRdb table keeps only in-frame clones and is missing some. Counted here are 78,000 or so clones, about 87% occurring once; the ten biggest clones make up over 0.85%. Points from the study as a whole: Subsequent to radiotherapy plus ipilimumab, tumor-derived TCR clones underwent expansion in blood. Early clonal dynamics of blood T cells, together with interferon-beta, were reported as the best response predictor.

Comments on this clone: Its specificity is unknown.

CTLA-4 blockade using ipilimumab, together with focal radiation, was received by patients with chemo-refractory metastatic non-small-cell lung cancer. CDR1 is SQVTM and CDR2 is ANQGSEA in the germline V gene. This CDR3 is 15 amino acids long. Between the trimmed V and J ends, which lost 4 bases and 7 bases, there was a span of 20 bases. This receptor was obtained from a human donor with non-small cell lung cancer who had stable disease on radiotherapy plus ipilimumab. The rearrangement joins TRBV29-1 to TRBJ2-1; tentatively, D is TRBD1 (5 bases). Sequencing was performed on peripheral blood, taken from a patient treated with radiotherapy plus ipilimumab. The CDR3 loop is CSVGAFNRISNEQFF. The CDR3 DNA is TGCAGCGTTGGGGCCTTCAACAGGATCTCAAATGAGCAGTTCTTC.